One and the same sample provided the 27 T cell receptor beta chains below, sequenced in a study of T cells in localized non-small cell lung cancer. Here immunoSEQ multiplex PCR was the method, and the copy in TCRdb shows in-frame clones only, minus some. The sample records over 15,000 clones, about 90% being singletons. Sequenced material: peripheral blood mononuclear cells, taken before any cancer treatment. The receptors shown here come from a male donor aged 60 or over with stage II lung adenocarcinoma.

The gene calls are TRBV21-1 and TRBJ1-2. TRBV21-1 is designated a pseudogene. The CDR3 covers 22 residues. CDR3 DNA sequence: TGTGCCAGCAGCATTAGATTTGACGTGGTCGATGTCGGTGGGCGGGGGGAATATGGCTACACCTTC. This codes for CASSIRFDVVDVGGRGEYGYTF.

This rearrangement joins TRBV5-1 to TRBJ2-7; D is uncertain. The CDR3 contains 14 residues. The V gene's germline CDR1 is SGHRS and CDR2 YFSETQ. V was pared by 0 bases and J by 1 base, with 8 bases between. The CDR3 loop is CASSLGDPSYEQYF. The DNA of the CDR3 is TGCGCCAGCAGCTTGGGGGATCCGTCCTACGAGCAGTACTTC. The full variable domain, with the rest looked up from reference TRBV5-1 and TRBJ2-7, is KAGVTQTPRYLIKTRGQQVTLSCSPISGHRSVSWYQQTPGQGLQFLFEYFSETQRNKGNFPGRFSGRQFSNSRSEMNVSTLELGDSALYLCASSLGDPSYEQYFGPGTRLTVT.

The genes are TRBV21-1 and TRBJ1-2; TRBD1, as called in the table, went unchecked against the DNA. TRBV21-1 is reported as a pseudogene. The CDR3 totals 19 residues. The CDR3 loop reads CASSSRGMGQKRSDYGYTF. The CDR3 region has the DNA TGTGCCAGCAGCTCAAGGGGGATGGGACAGAAACGGTCGGACTATGGCTACACCTTC.

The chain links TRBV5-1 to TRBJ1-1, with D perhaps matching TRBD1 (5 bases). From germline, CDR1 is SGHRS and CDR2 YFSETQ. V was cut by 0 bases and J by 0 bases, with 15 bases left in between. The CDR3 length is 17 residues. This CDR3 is CASSLDGRDSMNTEAFF. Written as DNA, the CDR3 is TGCGCCAGCAGCTTGGACGGCAGAGACAGTATGAACACTGAAGCTTTCTTT.

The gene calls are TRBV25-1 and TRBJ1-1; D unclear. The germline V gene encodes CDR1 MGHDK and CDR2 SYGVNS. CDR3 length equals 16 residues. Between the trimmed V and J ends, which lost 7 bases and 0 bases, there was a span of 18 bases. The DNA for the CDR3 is TGTGCCAGCACCCGAACCGGAATAGGGATGAACACTGAAGCTTTCTTT. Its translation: CASTRTGIGMNTEAFF. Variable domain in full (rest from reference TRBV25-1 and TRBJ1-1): EADIYQTPRYLVIGTGKKITLECSQTMGHDKMYWYQQDPGMELHLIHYSYGVNSTEKGDLSSESTVSRIRTEHFPLTLESARPSHTSQYLCASTRTGIGMNTEAFFGQGTRLTVV.

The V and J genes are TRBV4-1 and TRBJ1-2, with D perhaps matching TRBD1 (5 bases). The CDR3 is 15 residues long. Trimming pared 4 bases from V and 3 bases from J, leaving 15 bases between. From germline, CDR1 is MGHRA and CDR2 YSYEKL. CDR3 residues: CASSPGGVYHYGYTF. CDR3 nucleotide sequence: TGCGCCAGCAGCCCGGGGGGGGTGTATCACTATGGCTACACCTTC.

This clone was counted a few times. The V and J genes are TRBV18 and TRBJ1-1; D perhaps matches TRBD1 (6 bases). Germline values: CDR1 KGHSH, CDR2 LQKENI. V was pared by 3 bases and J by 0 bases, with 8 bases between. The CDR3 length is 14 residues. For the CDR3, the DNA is TGTGCCAGCTCACCGCAGGGGATGAACACTGAAGCTTTCTTT. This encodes CASSPQGMNTEAFF.

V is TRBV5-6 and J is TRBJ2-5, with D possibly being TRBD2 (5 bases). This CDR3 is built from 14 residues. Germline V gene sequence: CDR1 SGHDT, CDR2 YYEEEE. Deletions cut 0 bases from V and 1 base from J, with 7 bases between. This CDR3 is CASSLDGIQETQYF. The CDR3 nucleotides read TGTGCCAGCAGCTTGGACGGGATCCAAGAGACCCAGTACTTC.

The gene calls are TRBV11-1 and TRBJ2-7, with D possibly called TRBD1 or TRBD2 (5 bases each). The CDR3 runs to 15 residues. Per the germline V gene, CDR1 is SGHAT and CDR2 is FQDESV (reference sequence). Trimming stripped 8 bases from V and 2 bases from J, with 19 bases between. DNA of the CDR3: TGTGCCAGCCGCTCGTCCACGGGACGGACCTACGAGCAGTACTTC. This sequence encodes CASRSSTGRTYEQYF.

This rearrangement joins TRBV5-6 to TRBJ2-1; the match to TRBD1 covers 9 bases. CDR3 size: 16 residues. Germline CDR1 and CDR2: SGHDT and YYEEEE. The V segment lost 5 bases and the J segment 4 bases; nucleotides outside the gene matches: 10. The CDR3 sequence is CASSLGTGLGYNEQFF. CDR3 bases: TGTGCCAGCAGTTTAGGGACAGGGCTGGGATACAATGAGCAGTTCTTC.

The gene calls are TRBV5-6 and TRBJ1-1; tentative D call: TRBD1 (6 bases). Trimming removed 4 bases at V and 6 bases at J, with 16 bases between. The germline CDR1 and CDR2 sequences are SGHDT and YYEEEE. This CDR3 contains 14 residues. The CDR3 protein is CASSGTGTTPEAFF. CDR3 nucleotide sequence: TGTGCCAGCAGCGGAACCGGGACAACTCCTGAAGCTTTCTTT.

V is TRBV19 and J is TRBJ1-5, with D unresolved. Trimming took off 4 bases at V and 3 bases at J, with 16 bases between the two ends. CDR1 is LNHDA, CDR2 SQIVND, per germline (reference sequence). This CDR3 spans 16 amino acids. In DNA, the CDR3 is TGTGCCAGTAGTAGTCCCTTGTCAGGCTCCAATCAGCCCCAGCATTTT. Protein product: CASSSPLSGSNQPQHF.

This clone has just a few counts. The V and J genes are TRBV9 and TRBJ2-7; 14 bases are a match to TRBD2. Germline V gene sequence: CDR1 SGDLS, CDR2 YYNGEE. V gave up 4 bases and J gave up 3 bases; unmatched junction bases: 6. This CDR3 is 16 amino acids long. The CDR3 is CASSPRGTSGSYEQYF. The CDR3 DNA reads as TGTGCCAGCAGCCCCCGAGGGACTAGCGGGAGCTACGAGCAGTACTTC.

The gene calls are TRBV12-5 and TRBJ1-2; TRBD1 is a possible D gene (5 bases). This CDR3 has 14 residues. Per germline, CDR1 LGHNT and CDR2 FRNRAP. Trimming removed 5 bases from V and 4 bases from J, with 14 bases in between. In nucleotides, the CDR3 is TGTGCTAGTGGTGTGCAGGGAAAGACCTATGGCTACACCTTC. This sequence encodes CASGVQGKTYGYTF.

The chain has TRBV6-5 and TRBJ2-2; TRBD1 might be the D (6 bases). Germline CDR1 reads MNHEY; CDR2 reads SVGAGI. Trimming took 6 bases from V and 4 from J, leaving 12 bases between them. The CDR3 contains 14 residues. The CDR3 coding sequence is TGTGCCAGCAGGCCGGGACACCGCACCGGGGAGCTGTTTTTT. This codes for CASRPGHRTGELFF.

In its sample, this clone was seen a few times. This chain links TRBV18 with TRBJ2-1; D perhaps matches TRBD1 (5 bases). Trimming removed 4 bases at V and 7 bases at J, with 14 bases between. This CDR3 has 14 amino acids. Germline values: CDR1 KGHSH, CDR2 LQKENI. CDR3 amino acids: CASSRQSVGNEQFF. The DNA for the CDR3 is TGTGCCAGCTCACGACAGTCAGTCGGGAATGAGCAGTTCTTC.

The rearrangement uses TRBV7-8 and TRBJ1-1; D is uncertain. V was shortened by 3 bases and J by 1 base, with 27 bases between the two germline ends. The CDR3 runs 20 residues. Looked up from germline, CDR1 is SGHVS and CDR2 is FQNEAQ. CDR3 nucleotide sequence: TGTGCCAGCAGCTTGGGAAGGGCGAATAATAATTTGGGATGGAACACTGAAGCTTTCTTT. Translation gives CASSLGRANNNLGWNTEAFF.

CDR3 in DNA: TGTGCCAGCAAGCTCCCCCCAGATACGCAGTATTTT. This encodes CASKLPPDTQYF. J is TRBJ2-3 and V is TRBV6-5; D not resolved. The CDR3 totals 12 residues. Germline values: CDR1 MNHEY, CDR2 SVGAGI. V lost 7 bases to trimming and J lost 4 bases, with 9 bases between them.

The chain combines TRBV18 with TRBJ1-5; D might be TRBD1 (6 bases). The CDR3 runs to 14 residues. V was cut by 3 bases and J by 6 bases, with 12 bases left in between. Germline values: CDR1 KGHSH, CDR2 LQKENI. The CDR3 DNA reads TGTGCCAGCTCACCCAAGGGGGTGGGTCAGCCCCAGCATTTT. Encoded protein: CASSPKGVGQPQHF. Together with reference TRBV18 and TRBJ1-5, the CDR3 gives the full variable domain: NAGVMQNPRHLVRRRGQEARLRCSPMKGHSHVYWYRQLPEEGLKFMVYLQKENIIDESGMPKERFSAEFPKEGPSILRIQQVVRGDSAAYFCASSPKGVGQPQHFGDGTRLSIL.

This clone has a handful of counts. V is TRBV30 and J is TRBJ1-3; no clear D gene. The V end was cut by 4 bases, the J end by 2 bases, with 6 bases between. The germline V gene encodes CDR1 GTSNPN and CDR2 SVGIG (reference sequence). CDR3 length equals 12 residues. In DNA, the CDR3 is TGTGCCTGGAAGGCGGCTGGAAACACCATATATTTT. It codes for CAWKAAGNTIYF.

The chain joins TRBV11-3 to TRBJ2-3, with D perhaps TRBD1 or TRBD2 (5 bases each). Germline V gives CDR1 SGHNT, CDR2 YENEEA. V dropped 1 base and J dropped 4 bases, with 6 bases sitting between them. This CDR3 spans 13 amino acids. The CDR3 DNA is TGTGCCAGCAGCTTAGGAGGGGCAGATACGCAGTATTTT. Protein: CASSLGGADTQYF.

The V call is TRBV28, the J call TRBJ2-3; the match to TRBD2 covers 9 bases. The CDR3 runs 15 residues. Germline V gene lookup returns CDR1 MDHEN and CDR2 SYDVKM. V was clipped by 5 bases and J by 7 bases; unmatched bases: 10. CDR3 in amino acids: CASSIQTSGPYTQYF. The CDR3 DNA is TGTGCCAGCAGTATCCAGACTAGCGGACCTTATACGCAGTATTTT.

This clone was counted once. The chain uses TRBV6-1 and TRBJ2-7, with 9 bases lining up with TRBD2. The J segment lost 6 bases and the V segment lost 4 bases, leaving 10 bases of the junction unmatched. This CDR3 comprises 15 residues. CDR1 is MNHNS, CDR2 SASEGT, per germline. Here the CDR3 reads CASSALSAGGGEQYF. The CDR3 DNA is TGTGCCAGCAGTGCCCTCTCAGCGGGAGGCGGCGAGCAGTACTTC.

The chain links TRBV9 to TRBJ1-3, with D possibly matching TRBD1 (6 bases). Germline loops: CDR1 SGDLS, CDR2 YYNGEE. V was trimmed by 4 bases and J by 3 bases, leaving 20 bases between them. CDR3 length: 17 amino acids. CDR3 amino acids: CASSSGTGKFDGNTIYF. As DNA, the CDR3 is TGTGCCAGCAGCTCGGGAACAGGGAAGTTTGATGGAAACACCATATATTTT.

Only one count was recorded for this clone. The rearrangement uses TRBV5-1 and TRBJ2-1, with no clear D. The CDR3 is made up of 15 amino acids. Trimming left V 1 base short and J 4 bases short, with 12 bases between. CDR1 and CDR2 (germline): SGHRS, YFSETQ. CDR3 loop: CASSLNQRNYNEQFF. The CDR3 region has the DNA TGCGCCAGCAGCTTGAATCAAAGGAATTACAATGAGCAGTTCTTC.

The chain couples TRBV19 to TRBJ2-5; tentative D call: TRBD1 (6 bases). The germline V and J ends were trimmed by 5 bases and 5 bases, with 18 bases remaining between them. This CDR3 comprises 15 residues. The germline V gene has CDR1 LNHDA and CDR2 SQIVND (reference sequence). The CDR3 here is CASSSDGQWGETQYF. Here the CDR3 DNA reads TGTGCCAGTAGTTCCGATGGACAGTGGGGCGAGACCCAGTACTTC.

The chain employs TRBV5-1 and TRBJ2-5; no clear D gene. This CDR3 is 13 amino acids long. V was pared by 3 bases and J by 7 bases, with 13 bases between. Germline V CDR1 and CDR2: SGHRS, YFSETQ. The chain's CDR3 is CASSSLTPTTQYF. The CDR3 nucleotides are TGCGCCAGCAGCTCGTTGACACCTACGACCCAGTACTTC. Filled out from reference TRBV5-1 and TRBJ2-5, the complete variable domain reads KAGVTQTPRYLIKTRGQQVTLSCSPISGHRSVSWYQQTPGQGLQFLFEYFSETQRNKGNFPGRFSGRQFSNSRSEMNVSTLELGDSALYLCASSSLTPTTQYFGPGTRLLVL.